Described below is a single T cell receptor beta chain sequence and its context. Its antigen is not identified. This sample was included in a study of T cells expressing NK-cell markers. Study in general: Beta-chain profiling covered CD3+CD56+NKG2C+, CD3+CD56+NKG2C- and CD3+CD56-NKG2C+ sorted subsets.

What made the TCR beta cDNA was 5'RACE template switching with UMIs. TCRdb re-called the 5' RACE reads; every CDR3 protein appears as one record, without DNA. The listing records about 540,000 distinct CDR3 sequences. This CDR3 has 16 residues. CDR1 is SGHTA and CDR2 is FQGTGA in the germline V gene. Overall study results and limits: Top CD8+ clonotypes included the dominant CD3+CD56+NKG2C+ clonotypes in roughly 6 donors. Topping the CD3+CD56-NKG2C+ fraction as well were these clonotypes, in a handful of donors.

The chain couples TRBV7-3 to TRBJ2-1; there is no DNA to check the TCRdb D call of TRBD2. The TCR comes from a man younger than 35 in good health. The source material was blood T cells: a sorted CD56 or NKG2C T cell subset, CD4+ or CD8+ T cells, or bulk PBMC T cells (not recorded which). The CDR3: CASSLTTSGRANEQFF.